This TCR beta chain derives from a study of cytomegalovirus exposure and HLA in healthy donors. The donors (healthy individuals) were bone marrow donors. The PCR employed 60 Vbeta primers together with 13 Jbeta primers. TCRdb's table, derived via immunoSEQ multiplex PCR, lists solely in-frame clones and lacks some. The sample includes 62,000 or so clones, 83% seen only once; the top ten take 4.3%. As regards this clone: The antigen is unknown.

The V and J ends lost 11 bases and 1 base, in that order; junction bases with no gene match: 7. The CDR3 consists of 13 residues. Germline assignment: CDR1 LNHDA and CDR2 SQIVND (reference sequence). General study points: HLA alleles showed associations with roughly 17,000 TCR beta sequences in a later analysis, at a 0.05 false discovery rate.

V usage is TRBV19 and J usage is TRBJ2-7; TRBD2 aligns across 8 bases. The TCR was taken from a man in his thirties or forties in good health and CMV-seronegative. The sample comprised PBMCs. The CDR3 sequence: CASTRGGSYEQYF. CDR3 nucleotide sequence: TGTGCCTCGACCCGGGGGGGTTCCTACGAGCAGTACTTC.